These 24 T cell receptor beta chains share one sample of origin, sequenced in a study of cytomegalovirus exposure and HLA in healthy donors. Repertoires were generated with immunoSEQ multiplex PCR, while TCRdb's copy carries only in-frame clones and drops some. The sample shows 150,000 to 200,000 clones, more than 75% of them seen only once. Specimen: PBMCs. Receptor source: a woman in her late teens or twenties in good health and CMV-seronegative.

The chain employs TRBV13 and TRBJ1-1, with a tentative D call TRBD1 (5 bases). The V end lost 5 bases, the J end lost 4 bases, and 11 bases lay between the germline ends. The germline V gene has CDR1 PRHDT and CDR2 FYEKMQ (reference sequence). The CDR3 loop spans 13 amino acids. The CDR3 DNA reads TGTGCCAGCAGCCGCAGGGATAGCACTGAAGCTTTCTTT. It yields the protein CASSRRDSTEAFF.

This clone occurred a few times. The chain recombines TRBV15 with TRBJ2-5, with 11 bases aligning to TRBD2. The J segment lost 5 bases and the V segment lost 4 bases, leaving 6 bases of the junction unmatched. The germline V gene encodes CDR1 LNHNV and CDR2 YYDKDF (reference sequence). CDR3 length: 15 residues. CDR3 sequence: CATSILAGASETQYF. The DNA for the CDR3 is TGTGCCACCAGCATACTAGCGGGAGCATCTGAGACCCAGTACTTC.

Concerning this clone: One end of the junction fails to match germline, which may point to a read error. The rearrangement links TRBV11-2 to TRBJ1-2; perhaps TRBD1 as D (6 bases). Looked up from germline, CDR1 is SGHAT and CDR2 is FQNNGV. This CDR3 spans 15 amino acids. This chain's CDR3 is CASSLEGDTNYGYTF. The CDR3 DNA is TGTGCCAGCAGCCTAGAGGGGGACACGAACTATGGCTACACCTTC.

The rearrangement links TRBV5-1 to TRBJ2-2; 7 bases fit TRBD2. CDR1 and CDR2 (germline): SGHRS, YFSETQ. This CDR3 has 14 residues. The V and J ends lost 5 bases and 0 bases, in that order; junction bases with no gene match: 1. The CDR3, as DNA: TGCGCCAGCAGTGCGGGGGCGAACACCGGGGAGCTGTTTTTT. Translating gives CASSAGANTGELFF. Full variable domain (outside the CDR3, taken from reference TRBV5-1 and TRBJ2-2): KAGVTQTPRYLIKTRGQQVTLSCSPISGHRSVSWYQQTPGQGLQFLFEYFSETQRNKGNFPGRFSGRQFSNSRSEMNVSTLELGDSALYLCASSAGANTGELFFGEGSRLTVL.

The V call is TRBV25-1, the J call TRBJ1-1; TRBD1 matches at 7 bases. The CDR3 is 15 amino acids. With 6 bases clipped from V and 2 bases from J, the junction kept 9 bases outside the gene matches. Germline V CDR1 and CDR2: MGHDK, SYGVNS. CDR3 in amino acids: CASRETGLFNTEAFF. CDR3 nucleotides: TGTGCCAGCAGAGAGACAGGGTTGTTCAACACTGAAGCTTTCTTT.

The genes are TRBV10-3 and TRBJ1-4; unclear D gene. Trimming removed 6 bases from V and 7 bases from J, with 12 bases in between. The germline gives CDR1 ENHRY, CDR2 SYGVKD. The CDR3 runs 13 residues. The DNA for the CDR3 is TGTGCCATCAGCCTCCGGGGATTTGAAAAACTGTTTTTT. Amino acids: CAISLRGFEKLFF.

The chain couples TRBV5-1 to TRBJ2-2; TRBD2 agrees at 11 bases. Trimming at V came to 0 bases and at J to 0 bases, leaving 7 bases not matched to a gene. This CDR3 is built from 19 residues. The germline V gene encodes CDR1 SGHRS and CDR2 YFSETQ. CDR3 region: CASSLVSSGGFANTGELFF. DNA of the CDR3: TGCGCCAGCAGCTTGGTGTCTAGCGGGGGGTTCGCGAACACCGGGGAGCTGTTTTTT.

This chain joins TRBV11-2 and TRBJ2-4; TRBD1 matches 9 bases. V shed 1 base and J 6 bases; nucleotides not matched to a gene: 7. This CDR3 is built from 16 residues. Germline V gene data show CDR1 as SGHAT and CDR2 as FQNNGV. CDR3 region: CASSLGQGQGGNIQYF. The CDR3 region has the DNA TGTGCCAGCAGCTTAGGTCAGGGACAGGGAGGAAACATTCAGTACTTC.

The chain recombines TRBV5-3 with TRBJ2-7; TRBD2 matches at 7 bases. TRBV5-3 qualifies as an ORF whose function is uncertain. CDR3 length: 16 amino acids. The trim removed 2 bases at V and 0 bases at J, leaving 8 bases unmatched. The CDR3 DNA follows: TGTGCCAGAAGCTTCAATTCGCGGGAGTACTCCTACGAGCAGTACTTC. It yields the protein CARSFNSREYSYEQYF.

This clone came up a few times. The chain joins TRBV9 to TRBJ2-1, with 10 bases aligning to TRBD2. The CDR3 loop spans 14 amino acids. From germline, CDR1 is SGDLS and CDR2 YYNGEE. The V and J ends lost 0 bases and 9 bases, in that order; junction bases with no gene match: 3. DNA for the CDR3: TGTGCCAGCAGCGTAGCGCCTAGCGGGGGTGAGCAGTTCTTC. This translates into CASSVAPSGGEQFF.

The chain links TRBV18 to TRBJ1-2; tentatively, D is TRBD1 (6 bases). CDR1 KGHSH and CDR2 LQKENI come from the germline V gene. Trimming cost V 2 bases and J 4 bases, with 14 bases left between them. The length of the CDR3 is 15 residues. CDR3 coding DNA: TGTGCCAGCTCACCAGCGACAGGTTTTGGCTATGGCTACACCTTC. This translates into CASSPATGFGYGYTF.

The chain has TRBV10-2 and TRBJ2-7; TRBD2 matches 8 bases. There are 15 residues in the CDR3. Germline-derived CDR1 and CDR2 are WSHSY and SAAADI. V gave up 0 bases and J gave up 4 bases; unmatched junction bases: 5. In DNA form, the CDR3 reads TGCGCCAGCAGTGAGTCGGGACTAGTGACTTACGAGCAGTACTTC. Translation gives CASSESGLVTYEQYF.

The chain carries TRBV5-5 and TRBJ1-2, with 7 nucleotides matching TRBD1. V lost 4 bases, J lost 3 bases, and 15 bases stayed unmatched. The CDR3 is 17 amino acids. Per the germline V gene, CDR1 is SGHKS and CDR2 is YYEKEE (reference sequence). The CDR3: CASSPIGGQRPYYGYTF. The CDR3 DNA sequence: TGTGCCAGCAGCCCCATAGGGGGCCAAAGACCCTACTATGGCTACACCTTC.

The rearrangement links TRBV7-8 to TRBJ2-3, with 13 bases aligning to TRBD2. CDR1 is SGHVS, CDR2 FQNEAQ, per germline. There are 14 residues in the CDR3. Trimming removed 7 bases from V and 7 bases from J; junction bases left unmatched: 5. The CDR3 region has the DNA TGTGCCAGCACACTAGCGGGGGGGAGAAATACGCAGTATTTT. This codes for CASTLAGGRNTQYF.

The chain is built from TRBV5-4 and TRBJ1-6, with unresolved D. CDR1 SGHNT and CDR2 YYREEE come from the germline V gene (reference sequence). V lost 1 base and J lost 7, with 12 bases in between. The CDR3 is 15 residues long. The CDR3 reads CASSLTSGKNSPLHF. CDR3 in DNA: TGTGCCAGCAGCTTGACGTCGGGGAAAAATTCACCCCTCCACTTT.

The chain links TRBV25-1 to TRBJ2-4, with a possible D match to TRBD1 (5 bases). Germline values: CDR1 MGHDK, CDR2 SYGVNS. This CDR3 has 15 residues. Trimming pared 5 bases from V and 1 base from J, leaving 12 bases between. As DNA, the CDR3 is TGTGCCAGCAGTCAGGCAGGGTGGGCCAAAAACATTCAGTACTTC. This encodes CASSQAGWAKNIQYF.

This chain connects TRBV28 to TRBJ2-2; 9 nucleotides agree with TRBD1. The CDR3 runs to 15 residues. The V segment lost 1 base and the J segment 4 bases; nucleotides outside the gene matches: 1. Per germline, CDR1 MDHEN and CDR2 SYDVKM. The CDR3 nucleotides are TGTGCCAGCAGTTTATACAGGGGGCGCACCGGGGAGCTGTTTTTT. It codes for CASSLYRGRTGELFF.

This clone was seen a few times. CDR3 residues: CASSLVDRAYEQYF. The CDR3 bases are TGTGCCAGCAGCCTGGTTGACAGAGCCTACGAGCAGTACTTC. This chain connects TRBV6-5 to TRBJ2-7, with D tentatively TRBD1 (5 bases). Germline values: CDR1 MNHEY, CDR2 SVGAGI. Deletions cut 6 bases from V and 2 bases from J, with 14 bases between. This CDR3 region has 14 residues.

The chain employs TRBV5-1 and TRBJ2-1, with TRBD1 as a possible D gene (6 bases). V lost 0 bases, J lost 9 bases, and 16 bases lay in between. CDR3 size: 15 residues. Looked up from germline, CDR1 is SGHRS and CDR2 is YFSETQ. The CDR3 DNA follows: TGCGCCAGCAGCTTGGTATCAGGGCCACAGGGTGAGCAGTTCTTC. Translating gives CASSLVSGPQGEQFF. The whole variable domain, filled in from reference TRBV5-1 and TRBJ2-1, reads KAGVTQTPRYLIKTRGQQVTLSCSPISGHRSVSWYQQTPGQGLQFLFEYFSETQRNKGNFPGRFSGRQFSNSRSEMNVSTLELGDSALYLCASSLVSGPQGEQFFGPGTRLTVL.

The chain is built from TRBV29-1 and TRBJ1-2; 8 bases fit TRBD1. The germline V gene encodes CDR1 SQVTM and CDR2 ANQGSEA. J gave up 8 bases and V 4 bases, and 6 bases lay outside the gene matches. The CDR3 has 12 residues. In nucleotides, the CDR3 is TGCAGCGTTGGGGCAGGGGGCCAAGGCTACACCTTC. Protein: CSVGAGGQGYTF.

With respect to this clone: This same CDR3 is encoded by further DNA sequences in the sample. The rearrangement joins TRBV5-1 to TRBJ2-7; TRBD2 aligns across 12 bases. V gave up 0 bases and J gave up 4 bases; unmatched junction bases: 2. CDR1 and CDR2 (germline): SGHRS, YFSETQ. The CDR3 covers 15 residues. The CDR3, as DNA: TGCGCCAGCAGCTTGGCCGGGACTAGCGGGTACGAGCAGTACTTC. This codes for CASSLAGTSGYEQYF.

This chain links TRBV5-1 with TRBJ2-3, with TRBD1 matching over 7 bases. Germline V gene data show CDR1 as SGHRS and CDR2 as YFSETQ. V shed 1 base and J 2 bases; nucleotides not matched to a gene: 4. The CDR3 length is 15 residues. CDR3 nucleotide sequence: TGCGCCAGCAGCTTGACTAGGGGGCTCACAGATACGCAGTATTTT. Its translation: CASSLTRGLTDTQYF.

The rearrangement joins TRBV5-1 to TRBJ2-3; TRBD2 agrees at 12 bases. In germline, CDR1 is SGHRS, CDR2 YFSETQ. The CDR3 spans 20 residues. Losses at the gene ends were 0 bases for V and 3 bases for J; bases not matched to a gene: 14. The CDR3 DNA reads TGCGCCAGCAGCTTGGCCGCGGGTCCTAGCGGGGGGGCCCCGACAGATACGCAGTATTTT. It codes for CASSLAAGPSGGAPTDTQYF.

This clone was seen at least ten times. The V and J genes are TRBV5-1 and TRBJ1-1, with D maybe TRBD1 (5 bases). Trimming stripped 4 bases from V and 0 bases from J, with 13 bases between. This CDR3 has 15 amino acids. Per germline, CDR1 SGHRS and CDR2 YFSETQ. The CDR3 loop reads CASSDEGLLNTEAFF. The CDR3 DNA reads as TGCGCCAGCAGCGATGAGGGACTGTTGAACACTGAAGCTTTCTTT.